This T cell receptor beta chain was found in a study of PD-1 blockade in classical Hodgkin lymphoma. Findings and limits, study-wide: Researchers reported that CD4+ TCR diversity, though not CD8+, rose significantly by C4D1. Baseline TCR diversity was reportedly lower in newly diagnosed patients than in healthy donors. It was reported as lower still in relapsed/refractory patients.

The repertoire was sequenced with immunoSEQ multiplex PCR; TCRdb's copy has only in-frame clones and lacks some. The data contain tens of thousands of clones, about two thirds of them singletons. This clone is deemed medium-sized. Its cognate antigen is unknown. Exposure to brentuximab vedotin varied, and each patient had relapsed following autologous stem cell transplantation. V shed 5 bases, J shed 4 bases, and the junction held 4 bases outside the gene matches. Germline V CDR1 and CDR2: LNHDA, SQIVND (reference sequence). The CDR3 has 13 amino acids. The sequencing here drew on peripheral blood mononuclear cells (PBMCs), taken before the second cycle of nivolumab. This TCR was sampled from a human donor with classical Hodgkin lymphoma. This rearrangement joins TRBV19 to TRBJ1-2; the match to TRBD1 covers 7 bases. The CDR3 loop is CASSEGGGYGYTF. DNA for the CDR3: TGTGCCAGTAGTGAAGGGGGCGGCTATGGCTACACCTTC.